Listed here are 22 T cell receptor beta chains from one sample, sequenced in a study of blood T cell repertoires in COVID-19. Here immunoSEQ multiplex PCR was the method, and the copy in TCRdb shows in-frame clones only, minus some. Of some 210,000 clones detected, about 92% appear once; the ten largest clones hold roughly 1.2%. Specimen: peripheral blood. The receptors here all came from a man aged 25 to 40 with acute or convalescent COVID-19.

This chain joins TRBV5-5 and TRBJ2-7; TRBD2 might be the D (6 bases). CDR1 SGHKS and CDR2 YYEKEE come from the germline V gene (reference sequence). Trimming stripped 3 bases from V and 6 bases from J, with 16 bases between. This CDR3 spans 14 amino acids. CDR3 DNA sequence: TGTGCCAGCAGCTCACCGGGACTGGAGCGCGAGCAGTACTTC. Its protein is CASSSPGLEREQYF. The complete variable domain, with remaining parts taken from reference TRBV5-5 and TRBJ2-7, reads DAGVTQSPTHLIKTRGQQVTLRCSPISGHKSVSWYQQVLGQGPQFIFQYYEKEERGRGNFPDRFSARQFPNYSSELNVNALLLGDSALYLCASSSPGLEREQYFGPGTRLTVT.

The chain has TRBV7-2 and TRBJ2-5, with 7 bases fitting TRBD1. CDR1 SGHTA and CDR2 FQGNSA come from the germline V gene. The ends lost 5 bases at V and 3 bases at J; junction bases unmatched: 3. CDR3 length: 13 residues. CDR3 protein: CASSPGQEETQYF. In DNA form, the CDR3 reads TGTGCCAGCAGCCCCGGACAGGAAGAGACCCAGTACTTC.

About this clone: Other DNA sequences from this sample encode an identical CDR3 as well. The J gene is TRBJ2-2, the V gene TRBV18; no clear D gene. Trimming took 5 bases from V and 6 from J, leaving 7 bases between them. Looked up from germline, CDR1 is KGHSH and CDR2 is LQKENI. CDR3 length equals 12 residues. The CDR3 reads CASSTGSGELFF. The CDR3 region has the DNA TGTGCCAGCTCAACGGGTTCCGGGGAGCTGTTTTTT.

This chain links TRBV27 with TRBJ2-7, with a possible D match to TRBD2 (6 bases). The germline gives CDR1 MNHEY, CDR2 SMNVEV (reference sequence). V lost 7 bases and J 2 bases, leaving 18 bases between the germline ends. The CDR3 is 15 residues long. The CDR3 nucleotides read TGTGCCAGCAAGTTCGGGAGCAGCGGCACCTACGAGCAGTACTTC. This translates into CASKFGSSGTYEQYF.

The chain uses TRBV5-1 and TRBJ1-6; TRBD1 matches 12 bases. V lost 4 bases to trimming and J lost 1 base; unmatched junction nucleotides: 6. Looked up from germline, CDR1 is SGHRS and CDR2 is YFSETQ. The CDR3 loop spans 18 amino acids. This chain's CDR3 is CASSGRDRGPSYNSPLHF. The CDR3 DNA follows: TGCGCCAGCAGCGGCCGGGACAGGGGGCCGTCCTATAATTCACCCCTCCACTTT.

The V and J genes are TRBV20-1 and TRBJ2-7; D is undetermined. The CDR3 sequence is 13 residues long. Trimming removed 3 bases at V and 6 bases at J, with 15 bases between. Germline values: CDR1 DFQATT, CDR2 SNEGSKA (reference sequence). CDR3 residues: CSASRVGRSEQYF. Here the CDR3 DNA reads TGCAGTGCTAGTCGGGTCGGCAGATCCGAGCAGTACTTC.

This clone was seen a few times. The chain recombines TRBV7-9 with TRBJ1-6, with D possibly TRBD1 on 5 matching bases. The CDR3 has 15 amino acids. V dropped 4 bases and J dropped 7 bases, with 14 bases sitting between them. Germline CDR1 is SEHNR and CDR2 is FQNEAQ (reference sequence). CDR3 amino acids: CASSYQTVSNSPLHF. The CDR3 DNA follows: TGTGCCAGCAGCTATCAGACAGTCAGCAATTCACCCCTCCACTTT.

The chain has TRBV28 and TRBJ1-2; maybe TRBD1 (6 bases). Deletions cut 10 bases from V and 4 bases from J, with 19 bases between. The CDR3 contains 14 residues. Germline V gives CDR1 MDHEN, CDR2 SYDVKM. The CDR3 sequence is CATDTGNRGYGYTF. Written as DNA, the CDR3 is TGTGCCACCGACACAGGGAATCGGGGCTATGGCTACACCTTC.

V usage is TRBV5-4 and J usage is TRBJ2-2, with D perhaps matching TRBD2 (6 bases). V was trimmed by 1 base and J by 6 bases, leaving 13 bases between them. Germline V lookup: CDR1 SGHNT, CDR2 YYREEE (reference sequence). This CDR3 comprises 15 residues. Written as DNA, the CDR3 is TGTGCCAGCAGCTTGCCGGGGGATGGGTCCGGGGAGCTGTTTTTT. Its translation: CASSLPGDGSGELFF.

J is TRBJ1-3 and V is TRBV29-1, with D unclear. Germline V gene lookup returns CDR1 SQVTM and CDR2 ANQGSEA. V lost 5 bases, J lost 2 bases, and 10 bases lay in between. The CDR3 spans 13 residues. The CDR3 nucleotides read TGCAGCGTTCGAGACAATGCTGGAAACACCATATATTTT. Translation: CSVRDNAGNTIYF.

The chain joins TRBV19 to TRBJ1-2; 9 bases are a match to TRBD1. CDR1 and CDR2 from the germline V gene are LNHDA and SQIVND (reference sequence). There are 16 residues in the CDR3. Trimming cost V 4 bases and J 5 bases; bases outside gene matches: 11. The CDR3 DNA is TGTGCCAGTAGTAGCCAGAACAGGGGGCGCGGGTATGGCTACACCTTC. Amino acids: CASSSQNRGRGYGYTF.

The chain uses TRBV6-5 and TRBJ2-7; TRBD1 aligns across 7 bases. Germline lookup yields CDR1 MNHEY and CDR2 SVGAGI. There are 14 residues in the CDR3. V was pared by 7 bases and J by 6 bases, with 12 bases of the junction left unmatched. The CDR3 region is CASKERQGSGEQYF. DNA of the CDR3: TGTGCCAGCAAGGAACGACAGGGAAGTGGCGAGCAGTACTTC.

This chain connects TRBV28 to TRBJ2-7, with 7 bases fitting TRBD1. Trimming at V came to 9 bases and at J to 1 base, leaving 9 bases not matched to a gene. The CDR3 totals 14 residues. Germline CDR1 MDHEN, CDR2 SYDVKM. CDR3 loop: CASRPTGPSYEQYF. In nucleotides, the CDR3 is TGTGCCAGTCGACCGACAGGGCCTTCCTACGAGCAGTACTTC.

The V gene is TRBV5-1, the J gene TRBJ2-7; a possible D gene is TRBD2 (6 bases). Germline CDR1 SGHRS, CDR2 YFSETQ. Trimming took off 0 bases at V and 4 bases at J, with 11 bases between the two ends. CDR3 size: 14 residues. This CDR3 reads CASSLGGTDYEQYF. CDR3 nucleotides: TGCGCCAGCAGCTTGGGAGGGACTGATTACGAGCAGTACTTC.

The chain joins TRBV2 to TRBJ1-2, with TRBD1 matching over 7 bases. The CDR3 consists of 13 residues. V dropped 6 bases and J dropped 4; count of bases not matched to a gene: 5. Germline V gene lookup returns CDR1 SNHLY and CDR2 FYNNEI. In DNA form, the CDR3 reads TGTGCCAGCAGCGAGACAGGGACCTATGGCTACACCTTC. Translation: CASSETGTYGYTF.

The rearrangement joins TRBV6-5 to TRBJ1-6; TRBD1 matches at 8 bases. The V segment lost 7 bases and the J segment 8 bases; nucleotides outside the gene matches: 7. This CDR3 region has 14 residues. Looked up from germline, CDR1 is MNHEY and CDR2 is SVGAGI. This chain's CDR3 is CASILTGVDSPLHF. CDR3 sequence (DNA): TGTGCCAGCATCCTGACAGGGGTTGATTCACCCCTCCACTTT.

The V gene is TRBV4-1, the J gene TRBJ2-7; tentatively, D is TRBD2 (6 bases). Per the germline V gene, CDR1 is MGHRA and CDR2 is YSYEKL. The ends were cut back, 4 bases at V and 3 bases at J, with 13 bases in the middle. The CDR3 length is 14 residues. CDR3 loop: CASSLGTGSYEQYF. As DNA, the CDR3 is TGCGCCAGCAGCCTGGGGACTGGAAGCTACGAGCAGTACTTC.

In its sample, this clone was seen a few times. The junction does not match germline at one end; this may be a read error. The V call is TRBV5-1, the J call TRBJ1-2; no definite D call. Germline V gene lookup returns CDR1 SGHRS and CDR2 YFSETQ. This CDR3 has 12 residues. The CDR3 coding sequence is TGCGCCAGCAGCTTGGGCAGCGACTACTACTCCTTC. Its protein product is CASSLGSDYYSF.

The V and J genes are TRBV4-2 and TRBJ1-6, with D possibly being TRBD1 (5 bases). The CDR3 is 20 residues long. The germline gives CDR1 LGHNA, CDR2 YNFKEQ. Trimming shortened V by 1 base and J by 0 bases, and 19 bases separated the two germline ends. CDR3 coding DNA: TGTGCCAGCAGCCAAGCCCACCGGCCAGGGAGGACCTCCTATAATTCACCCCTCCACTTT. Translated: CASSQAHRPGRTSYNSPLHF.

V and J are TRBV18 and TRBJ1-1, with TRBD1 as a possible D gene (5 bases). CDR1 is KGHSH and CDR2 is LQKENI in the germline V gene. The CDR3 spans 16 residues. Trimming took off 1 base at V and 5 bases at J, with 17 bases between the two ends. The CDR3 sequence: CASSPRHPPGGTEAFF. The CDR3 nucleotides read TGTGCCAGCTCACCACGTCATCCCCCGGGGGGAACTGAAGCTTTCTTT. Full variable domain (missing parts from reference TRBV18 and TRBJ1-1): NAGVMQNPRHLVRRRGQEARLRCSPMKGHSHVYWYRQLPEEGLKFMVYLQKENIIDESGMPKERFSAEFPKEGPSILRIQQVVRGDSAAYFCASSPRHPPGGTEAFFGQGTRLTVV.

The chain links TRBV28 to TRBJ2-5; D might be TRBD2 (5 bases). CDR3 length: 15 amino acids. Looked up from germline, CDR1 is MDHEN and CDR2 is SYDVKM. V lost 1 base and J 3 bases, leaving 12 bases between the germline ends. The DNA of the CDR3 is TGTGCCAGCAGTTTATACGGGAATACTAAAGAGACCCAGTACTTC. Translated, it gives CASSLYGNTKETQYF.

CDR3 amino acids: CASSLKGQGIFTGELFF. The CDR3 DNA sequence: TGTGCCAGCAGCTTAAAGGGACAGGGGATATTCACCGGGGAGCTGTTTTTT. The rearrangement links TRBV5-6 to TRBJ2-2, with 10 bases that match TRBD1. Trimming at V came to 2 bases and at J to 4 bases, leaving 8 bases not matched to a gene. The CDR3 extends over 17 amino acids. Germline CDR1 is SGHDT and CDR2 is YYEEEE.